Below, 27 T cell receptor beta chains from the same sample are listed, as sequenced in a study of T cells in Graves' hyperthyroidism and ophthalmopathy (dated 2019 in TCRdb). Libraries were prepared through multiplex PCR. The instrument given in TCRdb is Illumina HiSeq 2000. The TCR beta CDR3 regions were amplified from RNA transcripts. The TCR CDR3 was subjected to a first round of RT-PCR using the HTBI primer set and the Qiagen OneStep RT-PCR kit. The raw public reads went through TCRdb reprocessing: fastp at Q25, MiXCR clone calling, in-frame beta chains kept. Each CDR3 protein appears once, grouped with its most common genes and DNA. For this sample there are approximately 370,000 distinct CDR3 sequences; approximately 18% appear just once. The ten biggest clones cover around a third of the sample. Sequenced: blood. These receptors were collected from a woman in her 30s with Graves' hyperthyroidism that later progressed to Graves' ophthalmopathy.

This clonotype was counted at least ten times. V gene TRBV18 combines with J gene TRBJ2-2; 9 bases are a match to TRBD1. V lost 4 bases and J lost 3; bases outside the gene matches: 3. The CDR3 runs 15 residues. Germline V CDR1 and CDR2: KGHSH, LQKENI. The CDR3 DNA follows: TGTGCCAGCTCACTACGGACAGGGGACACCGGGGAGCTGTTTTTT. This translates into CASSLRTGDTGELFF.

This clonotype was detected ten times or more. J is TRBJ2-5 and V is TRBV10-1; the D gene is possibly TRBD1 (6 bases). This CDR3 is 14 amino acids long. V lost 1 base and J lost 5, with 11 bases in between. The germline V gene encodes CDR1 WNHNN and CDR2 SYGVQD (reference sequence). The CDR3 DNA reads as TGCGCCAGCAGTGAGTTCAGGGGCGGGGAGACCCAGTACTTC. It translates to CASSEFRGGETQYF.

This clonotype occurred many times. The chain joins TRBV28 to TRBJ2-2; 8 bases are shared with TRBD2. In germline, CDR1 is MDHEN, CDR2 SYDVKM. There are 16 residues in the CDR3. With V trimmed by 1 base and J by 5 bases, 6 bases remained unmatched. The CDR3 nucleotides are TGTGCCAGCAGTTTATTTGATAGCGGGGCTACCGGGGAGCTGTTTTTT. Protein sequence: CASSLFDSGATGELFF.

The chain recombines TRBV14 with TRBJ1-1; D call uncertain. The CDR3 is 16 amino acids. V shed 5 bases and J shed 1 base, with 17 bases lying between them. The germline CDR1 and CDR2 sequences are SGHDN and FVKESK. This CDR3 is CASSAYLGQRNTEAFF. CDR3 nucleotides: TGTGCCAGCAGCGCTTACCTAGGCCAGAGGAACACTGAAGCTTTCTTT.

This rearrangement joins TRBV29-1 to TRBJ1-2, with D possibly being TRBD1 (6 bases). CDR1 is SQVTM, CDR2 ANQGSEA, per germline. CDR3 length equals 16 residues. The V gene lost 3 bases and the J gene lost 7 bases, with 24 bases spanning the gap. CDR3 loop: CSVDRDGRGVGAGYTF. For the CDR3, the DNA is TGCAGCGTTGACCGGGACGGGCGGGGTGTGGGGGCTGGCTACACCTTC.

The genes are TRBV27 and TRBJ2-5; 12 positions match TRBD2. CDR1 is MNHEY and CDR2 is SMNVEV in the germline V gene (reference sequence). The CDR3 loop spans 16 amino acids. The V segment lost 5 bases and the J segment 1 base; nucleotides outside the gene matches: 5. CDR3 nucleotide sequence: TGTGCCAGCAGTCAACTGACTAGCGGGGGCCAAGAGACCCAGTACTTC. Translated: CASSQLTSGGQETQYF.

This clonotype was counted at least ten times. The V call is TRBV7-9, the J call TRBJ1-2; TRBD1 might be the D (6 bases). V lost 4 bases and J lost 7, with 22 bases in between. The CDR3 sequence is 16 residues long. The germline gives CDR1 SEHNR, CDR2 FQNEAQ (reference sequence). The CDR3 here is CASSSSRDRIGSGYTF. CDR3 sequence (DNA): TGTGCCAGCAGCTCGTCCCGCGACAGGATCGGGAGTGGCTACACCTTC. The full variable domain, with the rest looked up from reference TRBV7-9 and TRBJ1-2, is DTGVSQNPRHKITKRGQNVTFRCDPISEHNRLYWYRQTLGQGPEFLTYFQNEAQLEKSRLLSDRFSAERPKGSFSTLEIQRTEQGDSAMYLCASSSSRDRIGSGYTFGSGTRLTVV.

There are many counts of this clonotype. The chain joins TRBV3-1 to TRBJ2-1; D ambiguous. From germline, CDR1 is LGHDT and CDR2 YNNKEL (reference sequence). The CDR3 is 12 residues long. The V end was cut by 2 bases, the J end by 10 bases, with 9 bases between. The CDR3 is CASSQRAKEQFF. The CDR3 bases are TGTGCCAGCAGCCAAAGAGCAAAGGAGCAGTTCTTC.

In this sample, this clonotype turned up many times. The genes are TRBV7-6 and TRBJ1-1; D uncertain. The CDR3 contains 13 residues. The germline V and J ends were trimmed by 3 bases and 6 bases, with 11 bases remaining between them. The germline CDR1 and CDR2 sequences are SGHVS and FNYEAQ. CDR3 bases: TGTGCCAGCAGCTTTTCCGGGTTGGCTGAAGCTTTCTTT. Translation gives CASSFSGLAEAFF.

This clonotype was seen only a few times. A much larger clone differs by one base, so this may be a read error. The chain recombines TRBV11-2 with TRBJ1-1; D is perhaps TRBD1 (6 bases). Looked up from germline, CDR1 is SGHAT and CDR2 is FQNNGV. CDR3 length: 14 residues. Trimming stripped 0 bases from V and 3 bases from J, with 8 bases between. CDR3 DNA sequence: TGTGCCAGCAGCTTAGACAGGGGCGACACTGAAGCTTTCTTT. Amino acids: CASSLDRGDTEAFF.

A note on this clonotype: Germline and junction disagree at one end, which may indicate a read error. This chain uses TRBV12-3 or TRBV12-4 with TRBJ2-1; D perhaps matches TRBD2 (7 bases). This CDR3 is built from 22 residues. Written as DNA, the CDR3 is TGTGCCAGCAGTTTGGGGGGGGCGTGGGTCGTATTGAACGGTAACTCCTACAATGAGCAGCTCTTC. Encoded protein: CASSLGGAWVVLNGNSYNEQLF.

The CDR3 nucleotides read TGTGCCATCAGCGGAAGCTCTGGGGCCAACGTCCTGACTTTC. It yields the protein CAISGSSGANVLTF. The chain is built from TRBV10-3 and TRBJ2-6; D gene ambiguous. V lost 6 bases to trimming and J lost 0 bases, with 6 bases between them. This CDR3 has 14 residues. The V gene's germline CDR1 is ENHRY and CDR2 SYGVKD.

This clonotype was counted at least ten times. The chain combines TRBV9 with TRBJ2-5; the D gene is possibly TRBD2 (6 bases). Germline V gene sequence: CDR1 SGDLS, CDR2 YYNGEE. The V gene lost 0 bases and the J gene lost 4 bases, with 13 bases spanning the gap. The CDR3 has 15 amino acids. The CDR3 loop is CASSVDVGGRETQYF. For the CDR3, the DNA is TGTGCCAGCAGCGTAGACGTGGGGGGTAGAGAGACCCAGTACTTC. Drawing the rest from reference TRBV9 and TRBJ2-5, the complete variable domain is DSGVTQTPKHLITATGQRVTLRCSPRSGDLSVYWYQQSLDQGLQFLIQYYNGEERAKGNILERFSAQQFPDLHSELNLSSLELGDSALYFCASSVDVGGRETQYFGPGTRLLVL.

In DNA form, the CDR3 reads TGCAGTGCTAGAGATAGGGGGACCTGGGAGCAGTACTTC. Encoded protein: CSARDRGTWEQYF. The chain carries TRBV20-1 and TRBJ2-7, with TRBD1 as a possible D gene (6 bases). The CDR3 is made up of 13 amino acids. The ends were cut back, 0 bases at V and 7 bases at J, with 13 bases in the middle. Germline lookup yields CDR1 DFQATT and CDR2 SNEGSKA (reference sequence).

Ten or more counts support this clonotype. The gene calls are TRBV6-5 and TRBJ1-1, with 9 bases matching TRBD1. V lost 2 bases, J lost 5 bases, and 6 bases stayed unmatched. Germline lookup yields CDR1 MNHEY and CDR2 SVGAGI. The CDR3 sequence is 15 residues long. DNA of the CDR3: TGTGCCAGCAGTTACGGGACAGGGTCAAGTACTGAAGCTTTCTTT. It is translated as CASSYGTGSSTEAFF.

This clonotype was seen more than once but under ten times. The chain employs TRBV7-8 and TRBJ2-7; weak D call: TRBD1 (5 bases). Trimming removed 1 base from V and 1 base from J, with 11 bases in between. This CDR3 is 15 amino acids long. The germline CDR1 and CDR2 sequences are SGHVS and FQNEAQ. CDR3 DNA: TGTGCCAGCAGCTTAGAGGGGTCAGGGTCCTACGAGCAGTACTTC. Protein sequence: CASSLEGSGSYEQYF.

This clonotype showed up just a few times. The CDR3 DNA follows: TGCAGTGCCCACACTAGCGGGGATTTGGAGACCCAGTACTTC. Its protein product is CSAHTSGDLETQYF. The rearrangement links TRBV20-1 to TRBJ2-5, with TRBD2 identical over 10 bases. The germline V gene encodes CDR1 DFQATT and CDR2 SNEGSKA (reference sequence). The CDR3 loop spans 14 amino acids. With 6 bases clipped from V and 5 bases from J, the junction kept 9 bases outside the gene matches.

This clonotype occurred a few times. The chain has TRBV7-8 and TRBJ1-1; no reliable D call. The CDR3 runs 15 residues. Per germline, CDR1 SGHVS and CDR2 FQNEAQ. Trimming shortened V by 5 bases and J by 5 bases, and 18 bases separated the two germline ends. The DNA of the CDR3 is TGTGCCAGCAGCAACCCTACGGGTTCGAGGACTGAAGCTTTCTTT. The encoded protein is CASSNPTGSRTEAFF. Full variable domain (remainder filled in from reference TRBV7-8 and TRBJ1-1): GAGVSQSPRYKVAKRGQDVALRCDPISGHVSLFWYQQALGQGPEFLTYFQNEAQLDKSGLPSDRFFAERPEGSVSTLKIQRTQQEDSAVYLCASSNPTGSRTEAFFGQGTRLTVV.

Many counts were recorded for this clonotype. This chain joins TRBV7-9 and TRBJ1-1; D unresolved. Germline lookup yields CDR1 SEHNR and CDR2 FQNEAQ (reference sequence). With 4 bases removed from V and 11 bases from J, the gap between germline ends came to 14 bases. CDR3 length equals 12 residues. The CDR3 is CASSSLLDGAFF. The CDR3 nucleotides read TGTGCCAGCAGCTCCCTTCTGGATGGGGCTTTCTTT.

This clonotype was seen at least ten times. V usage is TRBV28 and J usage is TRBJ2-3, with TRBD2 matching over 8 bases. This CDR3 contains 17 residues. Germline CDR1 is MDHEN and CDR2 is SYDVKM. V was pared by 4 bases and J by 2 bases, with 11 bases of the junction left unmatched. The CDR3 DNA follows: TGTGCCAGCAGTTCGAACCGACTAGCGCTAATCACAGATACGCAGTATTTT. This encodes CASSSNRLALITDTQYF.

On this clonotype itself: This may be a read error: a much more frequent sequence differs by one nucleotide. The chain uses TRBV28 and TRBJ2-2; possibly TRBD2 for D (5 bases). From germline, CDR1 is MDHEN and CDR2 SYDVKM. The CDR3 extends over 16 amino acids. V lost 6 bases and J 2 bases, leaving 16 bases between the germline ends. Written as DNA, the CDR3 is TGTGCCAGCAGACCACCCCGGGATTCTAACACCGGGGAGCTGTTTTTT. Translating gives CASRPPRDSNTGELFF.

V is TRBV20-1 and J is TRBJ2-3, with D possibly TRBD2 on 8 matching bases. Germline CDR1 DFQATT, CDR2 SNEGSKA (reference sequence). The V and J ends lost 3 bases and 2 bases respectively, with 24 bases between them. This CDR3 contains 18 residues. Written as DNA, the CDR3 is TGCAGTGCTAGCCGACAGGGACCGGGGGGGCCAGACACAGATACGCAGTATTTT. Its translation is CSASRQGPGGPDTDTQYF.

This clonotype was recorded at least ten times. This chain joins TRBV10-2 and TRBJ1-1; TRBD1 aligns across 11 bases. From germline, CDR1 is WSHSY and CDR2 SAAADI. V was pared by 6 bases and J by 5 bases, with 11 bases of the junction left unmatched. CDR3 length equals 16 residues. CDR3 sequence reads: CASRGQGARVGTEAFF. The CDR3 DNA is TGCGCCAGCAGAGGACAGGGGGCTAGAGTGGGTACTGAAGCTTTCTTT.

In its sample, this clonotype was seen a few times. The chain couples TRBV7-9 to TRBJ1-1, with no clear D. CDR3 length: 10 amino acids. V shed 5 bases and J shed 10 bases, with 8 bases lying between them. Germline V gene sequence: CDR1 SEHNR, CDR2 FQNEAQ (reference sequence). The CDR3 here is CASSPKAAFF. The DNA for the CDR3 is TGTGCCAGCAGCCCGAAGGCAGCTTTCTTT.

This clonotype has more than one count but fewer than ten. The V gene is TRBV15, the J gene TRBJ1-5, with TRBD1 matching 11 bases. The CDR3 loop spans 18 amino acids. Germline trimming cut 0 bases from V and 3 bases from J; bases unmatched to any gene: 7. Germline CDR1 reads LNHNV; CDR2 reads YYDKDF (reference sequence). The CDR3 nucleotides are TGTGCCACCAGCAGAGACCTGGGACAGGGGGGCGACAATCAGCCCCAGCATTTT. The encoded protein is CATSRDLGQGGDNQPQHF.

In this sample, this clonotype turned up many times. This chain joins TRBV11-2 and TRBJ2-1; TRBD2 matches at 9 bases. This CDR3 comprises 14 residues. Trimming at V came to 6 bases and at J to 5 bases, leaving 5 bases not matched to a gene. The germline V gene has CDR1 SGHAT and CDR2 FQNNGV. The CDR3 reads CASSGLAGHNEQFF. DNA of the CDR3: TGTGCCAGCAGTGGGCTAGCGGGACACAATGAGCAGTTCTTC.

This clonotype was observed many times. The J gene is TRBJ2-7, the V gene TRBV20-1, with D maybe TRBD1 (6 bases). The CDR3 is 15 amino acids. The ends were cut back, 1 base at V and 6 bases at J, with 19 bases in the middle. CDR1 is DFQATT, CDR2 SNEGSKA, per germline (reference sequence). DNA of the CDR3: TGCAGTGCTAGAGTACCCTTTGGACAGTTGGCCGAGCAGTACTTC. Translation gives CSARVPFGQLAEQYF.